The sequence of this TCR beta chain was determined in a study of blood T cell repertoires in COVID-19. The V segment lost 4 bases and the J segment 3 bases; nucleotides outside the gene matches: 2. Per germline, CDR1 MNHEY and CDR2 SMNVEV (reference sequence). The CDR3 has 15 amino acids. In the authors' workflow: Counts of nucleated cells, estimated from reference gene primer amplification, were obtained. This table comes from immunoSEQ multiplex PCR, and its TCRdb copy is limited to in-frame clones, with some not included. Clonal size and the V and J genes are those of that table, whereas D and trimming came from the DNA. The data hold fewer than 300,000 clones, with just over 90% observed a single time.

This chain uses TRBV27 with TRBJ1-4; 10 positions agree with TRBD1. The specimen sequenced was peripheral blood. This TCR came from a woman aged 30 to 39 with COVID-19, enrolled during active disease. The CDR3 bases are TGTGCCAGCAGTTGGACAGGGGGTTCTAATGAAAAACTGTTTTTT. This codes for CASSWTGGSNEKLFF. The whole variable domain, remainder taken from reference TRBV27 and TRBJ1-4, is EAQVTQNPRYLITVTGKKLTVTCSQNMNHEYMSWYRQDPGLGLRQIYYSMNVEVTDKGDVPEGYKVSRKEKRNFPLILESPSPNQTSLYFCASSWTGGSNEKLFFGSGTQLSVL.